This T cell receptor beta chain stems from a study of graft-versus-host responses after intestinal transplantation (dated by TCRdb to the early 2020s). In the study overall: Multivisceral, liver-intestinal, or isolated intestinal transplants were received by the recipients. Every recipient was given anti-thymocyte globulin induction, then maintenance tacrolimus and steroids for two to three years. Bulk TCR-beta CDR3 sequencing was used to track graft-versus-host and host-versus-graft alloreactive T cell clones in the graft, circulation and bone marrow after intestinal transplantation. To identify alloreactive clones, pre-transplant mixed lymphocyte reaction products were sequenced and compared with unstimulated pre-transplant donor and recipient T cells. The cohort enrolled about two dozen intestinal transplant recipients including one retransplant, and a few patients lacking pretransplant specimens were excluded. Donor T cell macrochimerism was defined as a peak of at least 4% donor T cells among recipient peripheral blood mononuclear cells. Samples from a few later patients were sequenced in-house on an Illumina MiSeq with MiXCR processing rather than by the commercial service. Results the study describes overall, beyond this receptor: Patients with donor T cell macrochimerism had high GvH to HvG T cell clonal ratios in their allografts. GvH clones were detected in recipient bone marrow, and some of these GvH clones were observed earlier in ileal mucosa or blood, consistent with an intestinal mucosal origin. Early after transplant, declines in HvG clones were associated with peak levels of circulating GvH clones. The conclusions were limited by the relatively low number and heterogeneity of the intestinal transplant patients.

In the first month after transplant, blood samples were collected up to 4 times, and after that at least monthly when available. Of note for this clone: Its antigen target is currently unknown. No much larger clone is present one base from it, and per-base qualities are unavailable.

Library prep was done by the immunoSEQ multiplex PCR assay. For most patients, high-throughput TCR-beta CDR3 sequencing of genomic DNA was performed by Adaptive Biotechnologies. On the study's bioinformatics: TCR sequencing data for 15 to 20 patients were retrieved from Adaptive's ImmunoSEQ software; three other patients were processed with MiXCR and VDJtools. Because the origin of CDR3 nucleotide sequences shared between donor and recipient could not be assigned, those sequences were removed. To count as alloreactive, a clone needed at least 2-fold expansion over unstimulated cells and a minimum CFSE-low frequency of 0.002% (template counts) or 0.001% (read counts). Clones detected in sequenced pre-transplant spleen, lymph node, or MLR CFSE-low populations of the donor or recipient were defined as mappable. The cumulative frequency of alloreactive clones was calculated as a percentage of all sequences, weighted by copy number. The table was pulled from immuneACCESS by TCRdb, which kept in-frame rearrangements only. Such tables lose some clones; where checked, under half of the loss comes from unresolved V genes, and the rest has no known cause. V, J and clone size are those of that table, while D and trimming were read from the DNA. This sample is represented by tens of thousands of clones; about 90% of them were singletons. 2% to 3% of the sample is held by the ten biggest clonotypes.

Looking up the germline V gene yields CDR1 MRHNA and CDR2 SNTAGT. V is pruned by 4 bases and J by 5 bases, leaving 7 bases of the junction without a gene match. The CDR3 goes from the cysteine to the phenylalanine over 15 residues. Solely the CDR3 DNA is kept, with 45 bases framed from the first base. The sequence joins TRBV6-4 to TRBJ2-3; a stretch of 9 junction bases matches TRBD1. Sample: PBMCs, taken approximately 300 days after intestinal transplant. The TCR was taken from a human patient who received an intestinal transplant, so some T cells may come from the graft donor. In nucleotide form, the sequence is TGTGCCAGCAGTGCCACAGGGGGCCCGGGAGATACGCAGTATTTT. Its protein reads: CASSATGGPGDTQYF.